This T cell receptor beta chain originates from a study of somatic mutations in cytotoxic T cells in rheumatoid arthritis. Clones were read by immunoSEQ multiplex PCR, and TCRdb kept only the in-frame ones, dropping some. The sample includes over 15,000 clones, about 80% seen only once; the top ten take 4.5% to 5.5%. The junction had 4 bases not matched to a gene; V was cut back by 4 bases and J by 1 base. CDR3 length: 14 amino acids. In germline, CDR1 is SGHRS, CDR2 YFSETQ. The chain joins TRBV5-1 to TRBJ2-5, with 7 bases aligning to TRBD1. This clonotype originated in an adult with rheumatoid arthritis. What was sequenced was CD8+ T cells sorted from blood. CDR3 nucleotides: TGCGCCAGCAGCATCCGGACAGGCCAAGAGACCCAGTACTTC. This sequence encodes CASSIRTGQETQYF.